These T cell receptor beta chains were read from a single sample in a study of blood T cell repertoires in COVID-19. The data were produced by immunoSEQ multiplex PCR, yet TCRdb's version contains in-frame clones alone and is incomplete. The table records about 170,000 clones, approximately 83% of them present only once. The sequenced sample was peripheral blood. Source of these receptors: a woman older than 75 with acute or convalescent COVID-19. CDR3s include the opening cysteine and the closing phenylalanine or tryptophan. The D gene is left open where the match is weak. Clone size is given for some rows only: seen once, a few or many times, or a class if the clone is expanded.

v_call,d_call,j_call,clone_size,cdr3_aa,cdr3_nt
TRBV19,.,TRBJ2-2,few,CASSIDPAGRGLFF,TGTGCCAGTAGTATAGATCCAGCAGGGCGTGGGCTGTTTTTT
TRBV6-5,.,TRBJ1-1,.,CASSYSLTGTEAFF,TGTGCCAGCAGTTACTCGCTAACAGGGACTGAAGCTTTCTTT
TRBV7-3,.,TRBJ2-7,.,CASSLTAGIAFHEQYF,TGTGCCAGCAGCTTAACGGCCGGGATTGCGTTCCACGAGCAGTACTTC
TRBV30,.,TRBJ2-5,.,CACDPGQETQYF,TGTGCCTGTGACCCAGGTCAAGAGACCCAGTACTTC
TRBV12-3/TRBV12-4,TRBD2,TRBJ2-3,.,CASRGTRRDTQYF,TGTGCCAGCAGGGGGACTAGGCGAGATACGCAGTATTTT
TRBV7-2,.,TRBJ2-2,.,CASSLSYTGELFF,TGTGCCAGCAGCTTATCATACACCGGGGAGCTGTTTTTT
TRBV9,TRBD1,TRBJ1-1,.,CASSGRGQGRNTEAFF,TGTGCCAGCAGTGGTAGGGGACAGGGCCGGAACACTGAAGCTTTCTTT
TRBV2,TRBD1,TRBJ2-3,.,CASSETRGTDTQYF,TGTGCCAGCAGTGAAACCAGGGGGACAGATACGCAGTATTTT
TRBV29-1,TRBD1,TRBJ2-7,.,CSAATGVGYEQYF,TGCAGCGCTGCGACAGGGGTTGGCTACGAGCAGTACTTC
TRBV25-1,TRBD1,TRBJ2-3,.,CASSERGQGKGTDTQYF,TGTGCCAGCAGTGAGAGGGGACAGGGAAAGGGCACAGATACGCAGTATTTT
TRBV29-1,TRBD1,TRBJ1-5,.,CSVAYTGGDNQPQHF,TGCAGCGTCGCATACACAGGGGGGGACAATCAGCCCCAGCATTTT
TRBV28,TRBD1,TRBJ1-1,once,CASSWSGTGGSEAFF,TGTGCCAGCAGTTGGTCCGGGACAGGGGGCTCCGAAGCTTTCTTT
TRBV6-2/TRBV6-3,.,TRBJ2-7,.,CASSSPGETPGYEQYF,TGTGCCAGCAGTTCCCCCGGGGAGACCCCAGGCTACGAGCAGTACTTC
TRBV19,.,TRBJ2-5,once,CASNAGGGQETQYF,TGTGCCAGTAATGCTGGAGGTGGCCAAGAGACCCAGTACTTC
TRBV6-2/TRBV6-3,.,TRBJ1-2,.,CASSYLGASDYGYTF,TGTGCCAGCAGTTACTTGGGGGCATCGGACTATGGCTACACCTTC